These 25 T cell receptor beta chains were sequenced from one sample in a study of blood T cell repertoires in COVID-19. TCRdb keeps only in-frame clones here, not all; method: immunoSEQ multiplex PCR. The table records about 210,000 clones, more than 65% of them present only once. Source material: peripheral blood. The origin of the receptors is a man aged 35-49 years who had recovered from COVID-19.

Of note for this clone: One end of the junction varies from germline; a read error may be responsible. The V and J genes are TRBV6-1 and TRBJ1-2; 7 bases align to TRBD1. CDR1 MNHNS and CDR2 SASEGT come from the germline V gene. This CDR3 region has 16 residues. CDR3 in DNA: TGTGCCAGCAGTGAAGAGGCTTCCGGGACAGTCTATGGTTACGCCTTC. It encodes CASSEEASGTVYGYAF.

The chain couples TRBV19 to TRBJ1-2; D not certain. The CDR3 covers 13 residues. Between the trimmed V and J ends, which lost 5 bases and 9 bases, there was a span of 16 bases. CDR1 LNHDA and CDR2 SQIVND come from the germline V gene (reference sequence). The CDR3 region has the DNA TGTGCCAGTAGTCCTAGCTGGGGTCATAGCTACACCTTC. Amino acids: CASSPSWGHSYTF.

The chain employs TRBV19 and TRBJ1-2; possible D gene TRBD1, 6 bases. Trimming stripped 4 bases from V and 8 bases from J, with 14 bases between. Germline loops: CDR1 LNHDA, CDR2 SQIVND (reference sequence). The CDR3 consists of 13 residues. In DNA form, the CDR3 reads TGTGCCAGTAGTACCCAGGGGTACGGGGGCTACACCTTC. Residues: CASSTQGYGGYTF.

The CDR3 sequence: CASRPTSVDTQYF. CDR3 nucleotide sequence: TGTGCCAGCAGGCCAACTAGCGTGGATACGCAGTATTTT. The rearrangement links TRBV11-3 to TRBJ2-3, with 7 bases aligning to TRBD2. CDR1 is SGHNT, CDR2 YENEEA, per germline. The CDR3 has 13 amino acids. V dropped 6 bases and J dropped 6; count of bases not matched to a gene: 6.

V and J are TRBV24-1 and TRBJ1-2; possible D gene TRBD1, 6 bases. This CDR3 comprises 17 residues. The germline V gene encodes CDR1 KGHDR and CDR2 SFDVKD. Trimming cost V 4 bases and J 6 bases, with 23 bases left between them. DNA of the CDR3: TGTGCCACCAGTGACAAAACAGGGCTTCCCCCAAAAAATGGCTACACCTTC. Its translation is CATSDKTGLPPKNGYTF.

This clone was counted a few times. The chain is built from TRBV2 and TRBJ1-5, with 7 bases matching TRBD1. Germline CDR1 SNHLY, CDR2 FYNNEI. V dropped 8 bases and J dropped 4; count of bases not matched to a gene: 11. The CDR3 loop spans 15 amino acids. The CDR3 loop reads CASRFGTEGNQPQHF. Written as DNA, the CDR3 is TGTGCCAGCCGGTTTGGGACAGAGGGTAATCAGCCCCAGCATTTT.

V and J are TRBV18 and TRBJ1-1; D possibly corresponds to TRBD1 (5 bases). V lost 2 bases, J lost 4 bases, and 8 bases lay in between. The CDR3 consists of 13 residues. Per the germline V gene, CDR1 is KGHSH and CDR2 is LQKENI. The CDR3 DNA follows: TGTGCCAGCTCACCAGTCCAGGGCACTGAAGCTTTCTTT. It encodes CASSPVQGTEAFF.

This rearrangement joins TRBV4-3 to TRBJ2-7; D is possibly TRBD2 (5 bases). This CDR3 contains 16 residues. The germline gives CDR1 LGHNA, CDR2 YSLEER. V was pared by 4 bases and J by 3 bases, with 19 bases between. Written as DNA, the CDR3 is TGCGCCAGCAGCCGTGGATCCGGACTGCTTGGCTACGAGCAGTACTTC. This translates into CASSRGSGLLGYEQYF.

V usage is TRBV7-4 and J usage is TRBJ1-5; possibly TRBD1 for D (6 bases). The CDR3 spans 18 residues. Between the trimmed V and J ends, which lost 0 bases and 3 bases, there was a span of 18 bases. Germline CDR1 is SGHVT and CDR2 is SQSDAQ. The CDR3 sequence is CASSLAGGGGSSNQPQHF. Here the CDR3 DNA reads TGTGCCAGCAGCTTAGCCGGTGGGGGGGGCTCCTCCAATCAGCCCCAGCATTTT.

On this clone itself: Distinct nucleotide sequences in the sample also encode this CDR3. The gene calls are TRBV24-1 and TRBJ2-1, with 14 positions matching TRBD2. CDR1 KGHDR and CDR2 SFDVKD come from the germline V gene. The CDR3 contains 16 residues. The V and J ends lost 9 bases and 0 bases, in that order; junction bases with no gene match: 3. The CDR3 sequence: CATSGTSGSSYNEQFF. CDR3 bases: TGTGCCACCTCCGGGACTAGCGGGAGCTCCTACAATGAGCAGTTCTTC.

The chain carries TRBV15 and TRBJ1-1, with unresolved D. V was trimmed by 8 bases and J by 1 base, leaving 11 bases between them. CDR1 LNHNV and CDR2 YYDKDF come from the germline V gene (reference sequence). The CDR3 sequence is 13 residues long. The CDR3 region has the DNA TGTGCCACCGCTGGAGAACCGAACACTGAAGCTTTCTTT. This translates into CATAGEPNTEAFF.

This chain joins TRBV2 and TRBJ2-4; TRBD2 might be the D (6 bases). V dropped 7 bases and J dropped 15 bases, with 16 bases sitting between them. The CDR3 is 11 residues long. CDR1 and CDR2 from the germline V gene are SNHLY and FYNNEI. CDR3 DNA: TGTGCCAGCACAGGAGGGCTAGCCGGGTACTTC. Its protein is CASTGGLAGYF.

This clone has a handful of counts. The chain couples TRBV7-9 to TRBJ1-2, with 7 positions matching TRBD1. The CDR3 is made up of 19 amino acids. V was pared by 2 bases and J by 0 bases, with 15 bases of the junction left unmatched. In germline, CDR1 is SEHNR, CDR2 FQNEAQ (reference sequence). The CDR3 spells CASSLYVGAGGRANYGYTF. In DNA, the CDR3 is TGTGCCAGCAGCTTATATGTAGGAGCAGGGGGACGGGCTAACTATGGCTACACCTTC.

The gene calls are TRBV5-1 and TRBJ1-2; D is unresolved. Germline CDR1 reads SGHRS; CDR2 reads YFSETQ. The ends were cut back, 4 bases at V and 9 bases at J, with 16 bases in the middle. This CDR3 region has 13 residues. CDR3 DNA: TGCGCCAGCAGCCTCGGGTCGCTGGAACGCTACACCTTC. Protein: CASSLGSLERYTF. Full variable domain (missing parts from reference TRBV5-1 and TRBJ1-2): KAGVTQTPRYLIKTRGQQVTLSCSPISGHRSVSWYQQTPGQGLQFLFEYFSETQRNKGNFPGRFSGRQFSNSRSEMNVSTLELGDSALYLCASSLGSLERYTFGSGTRLTVV.

J is TRBJ1-1 and V is TRBV5-6; TRBD1 aligns across 10 bases. The V and J ends lost 4 bases and 5 bases, in that order; junction bases with no gene match: 11. This CDR3 spans 16 amino acids. Germline values: CDR1 SGHDT, CDR2 YYEEEE. The CDR3 bases are TGTGCCAGCAGCGCCGGGACAGGGGCCGCGGGAACTGAAGCTTTCTTT. Its translation is CASSAGTGAAGTEAFF.

The CDR3 DNA follows: TGTGCCAGCTCGGAGACAGGGGTTGGAGATACGCAGTATTTT. Its protein is CASSETGVGDTQYF. The chain joins TRBV18 to TRBJ2-3; 8 bases fit TRBD1. Germline V gives CDR1 KGHSH, CDR2 LQKENI. After removal of 6 bases from V and 5 bases from J, the junction contained 7 bases not matched to a gene. The CDR3 sequence is 14 residues long. Complete variable domain (other parts from reference TRBV18 and TRBJ2-3): NAGVMQNPRHLVRRRGQEARLRCSPMKGHSHVYWYRQLPEEGLKFMVYLQKENIIDESGMPKERFSAEFPKEGPSILRIQQVVRGDSAAYFCASSETGVGDTQYFGPGTRLTVL.

The rearrangement links TRBV5-1 to TRBJ2-1, with 10 nucleotides matching TRBD2. Germline lookup yields CDR1 SGHRS and CDR2 YFSETQ. CDR3 length: 17 residues. V shed 0 bases and J 7 bases; nucleotides not matched to a gene: 10. The CDR3 loop reads CASSLDQASGGGNEQFF. CDR3 in DNA: TGCGCCAGCAGCTTGGATCAGGCTAGCGGGGGCGGGAATGAGCAGTTCTTC.

The gene calls are TRBV7-6 and TRBJ2-3; D may be TRBD2 (6 bases). V gave up 5 bases and J gave up 1 base, with 16 bases separating them. This CDR3 spans 16 amino acids. The germline V gene encodes CDR1 SGHVS and CDR2 FNYEAQ. The CDR3 nucleotides read TGTGCCAGCAGCCTACGCGCTAGCGCCCGCACAGATACGCAGTATTTT. It is translated as CASSLRASARTDTQYF.

This clone occurred a few times. The V call is TRBV7-8, the J call TRBJ1-5, with 8 bases identical to TRBD1. V shed 1 base, J shed 3 bases, and the junction held 5 bases outside the gene matches. The CDR3 contains 16 residues. CDR1 SGHVS and CDR2 FQNEAQ come from the germline V gene. Here the CDR3 DNA reads TGTGCCAGCAGCTTAGTGGGACAGGTTTTCAATCAGCCCCAGCATTTT. This codes for CASSLVGQVFNQPQHF.

The DNA of the CDR3 is TGTGCCAGCAGTTTCCGGGCGACAGGGGGAACGAACTATGGCTACACCTTC. This codes for CASSFRATGGTNYGYTF. The rearrangement links TRBV27 to TRBJ1-2; 9 nucleotides agree with TRBD1. This CDR3 has 17 amino acids. The J segment lost 2 bases and the V segment lost 3 bases, leaving 10 bases of the junction unmatched. Germline lookup yields CDR1 MNHEY and CDR2 SMNVEV (reference sequence).

In its sample, this clone was seen once. This sequence joins TRBV7-2 and TRBJ2-1; 10 nucleotides align to TRBD1. Germline CDR1 is SGHTA and CDR2 is FQGNSA. V gave up 3 bases and J gave up 12 bases; unmatched junction bases: 8. CDR3 size: 14 residues. The CDR3 DNA reads TGTGCCAGCAGCTTGGGACAGGGGAACAACCCGCAGTTCTTC. This encodes CASSLGQGNNPQFF.

The chain has TRBV30 and TRBJ2-7; D perhaps matches TRBD2 (6 bases). Germline-derived CDR1 and CDR2 are GTSNPN and SVGIG (reference sequence). The CDR3 has 14 residues. Trimming pared 2 bases from V and 6 bases from J, leaving 17 bases between. The CDR3: CAWSFGTAGIEQYF. In nucleotides, the CDR3 is TGTGCCTGGAGTTTCGGGACTGCTGGGATCGAGCAGTACTTC.

This chain joins TRBV7-9 and TRBJ2-5; the match to TRBD2 covers 13 bases. This CDR3 spans 17 amino acids. The V gene's germline CDR1 is SEHNR and CDR2 FQNEAQ (reference sequence). The V gene end was trimmed by 4 bases and the J gene end by 4 bases; junction bases not matched to a gene: 9. The CDR3 DNA follows: TGTGCCAGCAGCTCCCGACTAGCGGGAGGACGGGGAGAGACCCAGTACTTC. It specifies CASSSRLAGGRGETQYF. The full variable domain, rest sourced from reference TRBV7-9 and TRBJ2-5, is DTGVSQNPRHKITKRGQNVTFRCDPISEHNRLYWYRQTLGQGPEFLTYFQNEAQLEKSRLLSDRFSAERPKGSFSTLEIQRTEQGDSAMYLCASSSRLAGGRGETQYFGPGTRLLVL.

This chain joins TRBV6-5 and TRBJ1-6; TRBD1 aligns across 7 bases. J lost 8 bases, V lost 6 bases, and 7 bases had no gene match. The V gene's germline CDR1 is MNHEY and CDR2 SVGAGI. The CDR3 extends over 14 amino acids. CDR3 nucleotides: TGTGCCAGCAGCGTAACAACAGGGGATTCACCCCTCCACTTT. Amino acids: CASSVTTGDSPLHF.

The chain joins TRBV7-2 to TRBJ1-6; 7 bases align to TRBD1. CDR1 is SGHTA, CDR2 FQGNSA, per germline. This CDR3 is built from 15 residues. Trimming at V came to 5 bases and at J to 10 bases, leaving 11 bases not matched to a gene. This CDR3 is CASSTQTGILSPLHF. In DNA form, the CDR3 reads TGTGCCAGCAGCACACAGACAGGGATTTTGTCACCCCTCCACTTT.